The entry that follows covers one T cell receptor (beta chain) sequence. This clone was picked up one time. It has no known antigen specificity. No base quality values were provided; no much bigger clone lies one nucleotide off. In total, roughly 670 healthy bone marrow donors made up the cohort. Cohort members were all nominally healthy when sampled, although unrecorded immune exposures were likely present. The donor was CMV seropositive and belonged to the group of 250 to 350 seropositive cohort members. Each donor provided a peripheral blood sample, and peripheral blood mononuclear cells were used for TCR beta sequencing. Genomic DNA extraction from the blood cell samples was performed with the Qiagen DNeasy Blood Extraction Kit. This record comes from a study of cytomegalovirus exposure and HLA in healthy donors (dated by TCRdb to about 2017). Study-level background: An earlier analysis of roughly 570 of the donors reported approximately 300 Gb of sequence data and around 100 million unique TCR beta sequences obtained from about 180 million T cells. Donor age, sex, ethnicity and CMV serostatus were compiled alongside the repertoire data. An earlier analysis of 587 of the donors used high-throughput TCR beta sequencing to judge whether each TCR beta V gene segment behaved as functional or pseudogenic. In a later genetic analysis, genome-wide SNP genotypes for 398 of the 666 donors were used, and that subset was treated as a discovery cohort. High-throughput TCR immunosequencing, statistical association of individual TCRs with disease status, and machine learning were combined to predict cytomegalovirus infection status. About 5 DR-DQ haplotypes were handled as single units for association and clustering, since linkage in the cohort was strong. The study used immunosequencing to profile the T cell repertoires of 600 to 850 subjects and linked those repertoires to cytomegalovirus serostatus. Along with the approximately 700-subject first cohort, a separate validation cohort of over a hundred different subjects was used. Rather than drawing on any new phenotypic data, the later analysis identified candidate immune exposures from TCR beta sequences and the way those sequences occurred across donors. The number of donors typed differed by locus, with roughly 629-640 for A, B, C, DRB1 and DQB1, more than 500 for DQA1, 606 for DPA1, and some 440 for DPB1. The study aimed to test whether signatures of past pathogen exposure could be identified by cataloging public T cell receptors. Every repertoire in the discovery cohort had been generated on one and the same sequencing platform. An early release covering 500 to 750 HLA-typed donors comprised about 290 gigabases of sequencing data and roughly 86 million unique TCR sequences. Among a few hundred genotyped donors of the cohort, an average of approximately 230,000 unique TCR beta nucleotide sequences were sequenced per donor, around 18% of them non-productive. A later analysis re-analyzed previously published TCR beta repertoires from 666 donors and added high-resolution HLA genotyping to study TCR occurrence patterns. Among the roughly 400 genotyped donors, 75% to 90% belonged to the genetic ancestry cluster associated with self-reported Caucasian donors. HLA typing covered class I and class II loci at four-digit resolution. The full study reports these points: The presence/absence analyses assumed that sequencing depth was roughly uniform across donors, and that assumption may not be true. A later analysis associated roughly 17,000 TCR beta sequences with specific HLA alleles at a false discovery rate of 0.05. A later analysis found that TCR association rates varied across HLA loci, with DRB1 alleles showing the most associated TCRs and HLA-C alleles the fewest. Several of the top co-occurrence clusters appeared to be linked to parvovirus B19, influenza, CMV and Epstein-Barr virus, according to a later analysis. A further reported finding was that TCR beta sequences accurately predicted the HLA-A and HLA-B alleles for most subjects in the first cohort. When HLA alleles, especially DR and DQ, strongly co-occurred, TCR associations were difficult to assign to individual alleles. About 17 rarely observed V segments, including chromosome 9 orphons, were excluded from the earlier analysis of a few hundred of the donors because counts were too low. In a later analysis, HLA-associated TCR beta chains showed more clonal expansion and lower generation probabilities than non-associated chains that were equally common. A few of the identified cytomegalovirus-associated TCR beta chains were confirmed in vitro to be specific for cytomegalovirus antigens. Because the 87-base-pair reads could not distinguish some IMGT-functional V segments, including TRBV6-2 and TRBV6-3, those segments were excluded. An association between a missense DCLRE1C variant and V-gene and J-gene trimming of TCR beta chains was found in a later genetic analysis and replicated in an independent cohort. A cluster of highly shared sequence variants was judged likely to be a technical artifact of the sequencing pipeline. The only immune exposure information available for the cohort was CMV serostatus. Only TCR beta chains were sequenced in this cohort, and the absence of alpha or paired-chain data limited detectable features. Broadly in line with IMGT annotations, most TCR beta V segments showed up in productive rearrangements about 87% or about 30% of the time in an earlier analysis of several hundred of the donors. According to the authors, the approach could potentially be generalized to other disease states and immunological phenotypes. Across donors, most TCR sequences were observed very rarely, whereas some public TCRs were present in many individuals. In both the original and validation cohorts, the classifier was reported to diagnose cytomegalovirus status with high specificity and sensitivity. Because HLA typing was unavailable for some donors at each locus, only the typed subset was used in association tests. A later analysis found that most CMV-associated TCR beta chains appeared HLA-restricted, with HLA associations seemingly driven largely by CMV exposure. Linkage disequilibrium might explain the correlated functional status among segregating V segments, but an unknown experimental factor could not be excluded. A total of 150 or so TCR beta chains were listed by the study as associated with cytomegalovirus. In a later genetic analysis, fewer N-insertions in productive TCRs were reported among donors in an Asian-associated ancestry cluster than the approximately 670-donor mean.

The protocol used for the library was the immunoSEQ multiplex PCR assay. A mixture of 60 forward primers for TCR Vbeta segments and 13 reverse primers for TCR Jbeta segments was used in the multiplex PCR. The CDR3 region of rearranged TCR beta genes was amplified from genomic DNA with a multiplex PCR assay. The amplified TCR beta libraries were sequenced on the Illumina HiSeq System as 87-base-pair reads. The authors' analysis ran thus. A later analysis counted 65 million to 90 million unique TCR beta chains across the 550 to 750 repertoires, and around 9.9 million of these chains were shared by at least two donors. Raw reads were error-corrected and collapsed into unique sequences by a nearest-neighbor algorithm in which closely related sequences were merged to remove PCR and sequencing errors. CDR3 sequences were aligned to IMGT reference sequences to assign V, D and J gene segments. Each retained sequence needed at least a six-nucleotide match to both a V gene segment and a J gene segment. Rearrangements were classified as productive when the CDR3 lacked stop codons and remained in frame with V and J, and all other rearrangements were classified as non-productive. CDR3 was defined according to IMGT convention as the region running from the second conserved V-encoded cysteine to the conserved J-encoded phenylalanine. The earlier analysis of 450 to 750 of the donors excluded any sequence lacking an unambiguous match to a single V gene segment. An earlier analysis of around 600 of the donors classified V segments as functional when productive rearrangements were above 56.7% and as segregating when the standard deviation between donors was above 5%. A statistical classification framework was built to diagnose cytomegalovirus status from the catalog of TCR beta chain sequences. A later analysis assigned V and J genes by comparing TCR nucleotide sequences with IMGT/GENE-DB human TR gene sequences. In a later analysis, CDR3 sequences and most-parsimonious VDJ recombination scenarios were assigned using the TCRdist pipeline. In a later analysis, each TCR beta chain was defined by its CDR3 amino acid sequence together with its V-gene family, and reads without a unique V-gene family were excluded. In a later analysis, fewer than 600 highly shared, low-generation-probability nucleotide sequences were removed to address suspected cross-contamination and a sequencing artifact. For each public chain, a later analysis derived a clonal expansion index from normalized ranks of inferred template counts within each repertoire. In a later analysis, generation probabilities were computed using a VDJ recombination model fitted to out-of-frame rearrangements, and the results were checked against IGoR. A later analysis scored TCR-TCR, TCR-HLA and TCR-CMV co-occurrence with hypergeometric tests, applying a repertoire-size bias correction to TCR pairs. To estimate false discovery rates, a later analysis permuted the HLA or CMV assignments 20 times. A later analysis grouped co-occurring TCRs with DBSCAN, adding TCRdist sequence similarity when clustering within HLA-allele-positive subsets. Co-occurrence clustering excluded repertoires with fewer than 30,000 or more than 120,000 public chains, plus five with anomalous nucleotide sharing. TCRdb provides this immuneACCESS table in a form limited to in-frame rearrangements. Some clones are lacking; in checked studies, under half of them reflect an unresolved V gene, and why the rest are absent is not known. That table supplies the V and J calls and clone size; D and trimming were determined from the DNA. Recorded for this sample are about 90,000 clones; roughly 74% of them occurred a single time. The ten top clones hold around 16% of the sample.

Spanning cysteine to phenylalanine, the CDR3 consists of 14 amino acids. Only the CDR3 part of the read is kept: 42 bases, read in frame from the first base. V loses 0 bases, J loses 9 bases, and the germline ends lie 10 bases apart. The germline V gene (reference sequence) specifies SGHNT as CDR1 and YYREEE as CDR2. Sequenced sample: PBMCs. This TCR derives from a young woman in good health and CMV-seropositive. The rearrangement joined TRBV5-4 to TRBJ1-6; TRBD1 could be the D gene, as 5 bases match. The CDR3 protein: CASSLGTMLSPLHF. The bases are TGTGCCAGCAGCTTGGGGACAATGCTTTCACCCCTCCACTTT.